These 8 T cell receptor beta chains share one sample of origin, sequenced in a study of control samples from healthy donors and cancer patients. Measured with immunoSEQ multiplex PCR; TCRdb has only the in-frame clones, and not every one. The data contain 150,000 to 200,000 clones, more than 85% of them seen just once; the ten biggest clones take up about 2.1%. Sequencing was carried out using blood. All receptors come from a middle-aged woman in good health.

V gene TRBV5-6 combines with J gene TRBJ1-2; D not certain. The V end was cut by 1 base, the J end by 8 bases, with 18 bases between. CDR1 and CDR2 from the germline V gene are SGHDT and YYEEEE. The CDR3 is 15 residues long. The CDR3 protein is CASSLSWNGLRGYTF. As DNA, the CDR3 is TGTGCCAGCAGCTTGTCTTGGAACGGATTGAGAGGCTACACCTTC.

V is TRBV14 and J is TRBJ2-7; no clear D gene. The CDR3 sequence is 14 residues long. CDR1 is SGHDN and CDR2 is FVKESK in the germline V gene. The V gene lost 4 bases and the J gene lost 2 bases, with 12 bases spanning the gap. In DNA form, the CDR3 reads TGTGCCAGCAGCCCTTTCTCCCCGCCCTACGAGCAGTACTTC. This codes for CASSPFSPPYEQYF.

This CDR3 is CASTYDGGNTDTQYF. CDR3 nucleotides: TGTGCCAGCACGTACGACGGCGGGAACACAGATACGCAGTATTTT. The rearrangement links TRBV4-2 to TRBJ2-3; TRBD2 is a possible D gene (6 bases). Trimming left V 7 bases short and J 2 bases short, with 16 bases between. The CDR3 is 15 residues long. CDR1 is LGHNA, CDR2 YNFKEQ, per germline.

V is TRBV3-1 (or the pseudogene TRBV3-2) and J is TRBJ1-1, with 7 bases lining up with TRBD1. The CDR3 runs to 14 residues. The germline V gene encodes CDR1 LGHDT and CDR2 YNNKEL (reference sequence). V shed 4 bases, J shed 3 bases, and the junction held 5 bases outside the gene matches. CDR3 DNA sequence: TGTGCCAGCAGCCTAGGGGGCATGGACACTGAAGCTTTCTTT. This sequence encodes CASSLGGMDTEAFF.

J is TRBJ1-2 and V is TRBV27, with TRBD1 identical over 8 bases. In germline, CDR1 is MNHEY, CDR2 SMNVEV (reference sequence). V dropped 6 bases and J dropped 8; count of bases not matched to a gene: 8. The CDR3 is made up of 13 amino acids. Here the CDR3 DNA reads TGTGCCAGCAGCCGGGACAGGTTCGGGGGCTACACCTTC. Translation gives CASSRDRFGGYTF.

This sequence joins TRBV7-7 and TRBJ2-7; 10 bases agree with TRBD1. V trimming: 11 bases; J trimming: 6 bases; junction bases outside the gene matches: 16. The CDR3 runs 15 residues. The germline gives CDR1 SSHAT, CDR2 FNYEAQ (reference sequence). DNA of the CDR3: TGTGCCTCACCGGGGACAGGGGAGTTGGGAGGCGAGCAGTACTTC. This sequence encodes CASPGTGELGGEQYF.

The chain combines TRBV20-1 with TRBJ1-6; D ambiguous. This CDR3 has 11 amino acids. CDR1 and CDR2 from the germline V gene are DFQATT and SNEGSKA (reference sequence). Between the trimmed V and J ends, which lost 3 bases and 10 bases, there was a span of 7 bases. The CDR3 DNA reads as TGCAGTGCTAGGTCCGGGTCACCCCTCCACTTT. Amino acid sequence: CSARSGSPLHF.

The rearrangement joins TRBV7-6 to TRBJ1-4; TRBD1 matches 7 bases. Germline values: CDR1 SGHVS, CDR2 FNYEAQ. The CDR3 spans 15 residues. Trimming at V came to 5 bases and at J to 7 bases, leaving 10 bases not matched to a gene. CDR3 bases: TGTGCCAGCAGCCAGGACACAGGGGAGGGTGAAAAACTGTTTTTT. Its protein is CASSQDTGEGEKLFF.